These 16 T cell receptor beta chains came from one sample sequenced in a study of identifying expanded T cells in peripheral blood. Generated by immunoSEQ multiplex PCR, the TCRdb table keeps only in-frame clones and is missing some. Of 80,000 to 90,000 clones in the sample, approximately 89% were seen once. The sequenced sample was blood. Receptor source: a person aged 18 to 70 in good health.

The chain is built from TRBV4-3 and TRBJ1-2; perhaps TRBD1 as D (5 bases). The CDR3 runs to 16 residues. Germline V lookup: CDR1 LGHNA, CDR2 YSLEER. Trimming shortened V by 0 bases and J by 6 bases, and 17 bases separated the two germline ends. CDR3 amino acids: CASSQEGEGAADGYTF. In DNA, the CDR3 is TGCGCCAGCAGCCAAGAGGGGGAGGGCGCGGCGGATGGCTACACCTTC.

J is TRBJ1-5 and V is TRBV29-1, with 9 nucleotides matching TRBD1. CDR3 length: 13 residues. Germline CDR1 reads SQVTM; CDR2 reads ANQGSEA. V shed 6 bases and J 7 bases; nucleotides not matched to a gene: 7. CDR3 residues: CSVGGQGSQPQHF. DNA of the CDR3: TGCAGCGTGGGCGGACAGGGGTCCCAGCCCCAGCATTTT.

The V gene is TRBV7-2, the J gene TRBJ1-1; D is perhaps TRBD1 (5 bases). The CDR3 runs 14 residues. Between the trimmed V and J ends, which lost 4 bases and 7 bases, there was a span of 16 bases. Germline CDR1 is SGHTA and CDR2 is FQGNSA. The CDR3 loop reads CASSSQPGQLEAFF. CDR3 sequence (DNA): TGTGCCAGCAGCTCCCAACCGGGGCAACTTGAAGCTTTCTTT.

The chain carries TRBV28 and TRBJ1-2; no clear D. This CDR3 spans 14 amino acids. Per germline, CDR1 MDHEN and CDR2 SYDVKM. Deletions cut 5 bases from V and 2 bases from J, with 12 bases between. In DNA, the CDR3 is TGTGCCAGCAGTCCCCCCAGGAGGAACTATGGCTACACCTTC. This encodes CASSPPRRNYGYTF.

CDR3 DNA sequence: TGTGCCAGCAGCTTAGGGGGGTTGGGAAACACCATATATTTT. It encodes CASSLGGLGNTIYF. The chain is built from TRBV7-2 and TRBJ1-3, with a weak D call TRBD1 (5 bases). V was trimmed by 1 base and J by 4 bases, leaving 8 bases between them. Germline-derived CDR1 and CDR2 are SGHTA and FQGNSA. The CDR3 runs to 14 residues.

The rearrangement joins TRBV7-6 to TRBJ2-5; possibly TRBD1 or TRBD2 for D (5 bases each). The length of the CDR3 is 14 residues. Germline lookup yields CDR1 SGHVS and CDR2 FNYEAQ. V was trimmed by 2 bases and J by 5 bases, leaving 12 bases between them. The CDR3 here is CASSLQGGRETQYF. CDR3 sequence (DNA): TGTGCCAGCAGCTTACAGGGCGGGCGGGAGACCCAGTACTTC.

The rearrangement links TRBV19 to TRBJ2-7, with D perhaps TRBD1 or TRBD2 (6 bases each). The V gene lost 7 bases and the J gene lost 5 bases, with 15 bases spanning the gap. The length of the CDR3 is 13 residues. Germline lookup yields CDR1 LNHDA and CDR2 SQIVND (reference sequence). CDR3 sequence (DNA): TGTGCCAGTAATAGGGGGGTGTTGGACGAGCAGTACTTC. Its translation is CASNRGVLDEQYF.

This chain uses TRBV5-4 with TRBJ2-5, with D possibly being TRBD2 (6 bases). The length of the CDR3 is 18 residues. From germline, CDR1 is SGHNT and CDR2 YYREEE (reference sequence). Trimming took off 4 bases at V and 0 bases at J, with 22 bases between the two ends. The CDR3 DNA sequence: TGTGCCAGCAGCACCCGGGGTGCGGGGCGACTCTACCAAGAGACCCAGTACTTC. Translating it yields CASSTRGAGRLYQETQYF.

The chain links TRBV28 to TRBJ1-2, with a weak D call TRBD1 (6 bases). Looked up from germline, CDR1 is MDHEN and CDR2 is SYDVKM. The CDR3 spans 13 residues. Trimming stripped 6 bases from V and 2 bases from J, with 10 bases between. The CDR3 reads CASRSTGNYGYTF. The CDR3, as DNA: TGTGCCAGCAGATCTACAGGGAACTATGGCTACACCTTC.

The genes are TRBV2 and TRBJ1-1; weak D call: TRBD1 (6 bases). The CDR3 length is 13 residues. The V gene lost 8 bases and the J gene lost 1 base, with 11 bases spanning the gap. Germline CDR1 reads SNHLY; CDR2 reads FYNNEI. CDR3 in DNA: TGTGCCAGCCGGGGGGGCCCGAACACTGAAGCTTTCTTT. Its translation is CASRGGPNTEAFF.

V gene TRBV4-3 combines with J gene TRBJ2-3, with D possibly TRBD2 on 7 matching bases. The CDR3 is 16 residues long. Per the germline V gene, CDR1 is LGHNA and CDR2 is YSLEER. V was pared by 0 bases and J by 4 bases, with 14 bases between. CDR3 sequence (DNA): TGCGCCAGCAGCCAAGACTTAGGGGGGGCCGCAGATACGCAGTATTTT. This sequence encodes CASSQDLGGAADTQYF.

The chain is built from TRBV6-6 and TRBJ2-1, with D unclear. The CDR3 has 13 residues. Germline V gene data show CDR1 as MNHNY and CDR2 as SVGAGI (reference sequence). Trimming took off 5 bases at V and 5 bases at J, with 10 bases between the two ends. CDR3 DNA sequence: TGTGCCAGCAGTCCCCTGCCTGACAATGAGCAGTTCTTC. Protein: CASSPLPDNEQFF.

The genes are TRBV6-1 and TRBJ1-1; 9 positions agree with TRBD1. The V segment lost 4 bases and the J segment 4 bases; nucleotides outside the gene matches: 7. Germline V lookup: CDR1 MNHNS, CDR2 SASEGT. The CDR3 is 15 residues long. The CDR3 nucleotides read TGTGCCAGCAGTGCCACAGGGGGCGGACTCACTGAAGCTTTCTTT. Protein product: CASSATGGGLTEAFF.

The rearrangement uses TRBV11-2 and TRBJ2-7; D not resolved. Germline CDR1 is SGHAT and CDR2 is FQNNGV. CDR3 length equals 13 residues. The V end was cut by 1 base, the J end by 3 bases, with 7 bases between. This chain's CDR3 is CASSLAPDYEQYF. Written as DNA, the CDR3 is TGTGCCAGCAGCTTAGCCCCGGACTACGAGCAGTACTTC.

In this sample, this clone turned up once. In DNA, the CDR3 is TGTGCCAGCTCACCACAGGTCACCGGGGAGCTGTTTTTT. It codes for CASSPQVTGELFF. The rearrangement joins TRBV18 to TRBJ2-2; D not certain. Germline V gene data show CDR1 as KGHSH and CDR2 as LQKENI. The V and J ends lost 1 base and 4 bases respectively, with 4 bases between them. This CDR3 has 13 amino acids.

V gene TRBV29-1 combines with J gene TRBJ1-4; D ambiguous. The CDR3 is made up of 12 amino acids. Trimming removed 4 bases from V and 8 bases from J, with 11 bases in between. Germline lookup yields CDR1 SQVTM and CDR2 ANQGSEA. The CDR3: CSVGAAGEKLFF. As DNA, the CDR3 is TGCAGCGTTGGGGCGGCCGGGGAAAAACTGTTTTTT.